The 28 T cell receptor beta chains presented below share a single source sample, sequenced in a study of blood T cell repertoires in COVID-19. Assay used: immunoSEQ multiplex PCR; TCRdb lists only in-frame clones, some missing. The table lists approximately 150,000 clones, 70% to 90% of them singletons, with about 2.5% in the top ten. The sample consisted of peripheral blood. The receptors shown here come from a human donor with acute or convalescent COVID-19. The donor label of this sample is uncertain.

V usage is TRBV5-1 and J usage is TRBJ2-7; 9 positions match TRBD1. The V segment lost 1 base and the J segment 2 bases; nucleotides outside the gene matches: 7. This CDR3 comprises 16 residues. Germline-derived CDR1 and CDR2 are SGHRS and YFSETQ. The DNA of the CDR3 is TGCGCCAGCAGCTTGATGCCAGGACAGGGGACCTACGAGCAGTACGTC. Protein: CASSLMPGQGTYEQYV.

The gene calls are TRBV7-2 and TRBJ2-3; weak D call: TRBD2 (6 bases). CDR1 and CDR2 (germline): SGHTA, FQGNSA. There are 14 residues in the CDR3. Trimming stripped 2 bases from V and 10 bases from J, with 16 bases between. CDR3 nucleotide sequence: TGTGCCAGCAGCTTACCGTCTTCTGTAGCGGCGCAGTATTTT. It is translated as CASSLPSSVAAQYF.

This clone was detected only a few times. The chain has TRBV7-9 and TRBJ1-1; no reliable D call. Germline V gives CDR1 SEHNR, CDR2 FQNEAQ (reference sequence). V was cut by 6 bases and J by 10 bases, with 12 bases left in between. The length of the CDR3 is 11 residues. The CDR3 DNA follows: TGTGCCAGCAGGGCCGGGAAACCAGCTTTCTTT. This encodes CASRAGKPAFF.

This chain links TRBV2 with TRBJ2-3; TRBD1 aligns across 9 bases. Germline values: CDR1 SNHLY, CDR2 FYNNEI. Trimming at V came to 9 bases and at J to 3 bases, leaving 4 bases not matched to a gene. There are 13 residues in the CDR3. The CDR3 DNA sequence: TGTGCCAGGGGGACAGGGCGTACAGATACGCAGTATTTT. Translation: CARGTGRTDTQYF.

The CDR3 sequence is CAWSDTDPGGYTF. As DNA, the CDR3 is TGTGCCTGGAGTGATACTGACCCGGGAGGCTACACCTTC. This chain links TRBV30 with TRBJ1-2; D call uncertain. Trimming cost V 1 base and J 8 bases, with 14 bases left between them. Germline V gives CDR1 GTSNPN, CDR2 SVGIG (reference sequence). The CDR3 is 13 residues long.

J is TRBJ2-2 and V is TRBV7-3; TRBD2 matches at 7 bases. The CDR3 has 16 amino acids. Trimming cost V 5 bases and J 8 bases; bases outside gene matches: 14. Germline V lookup: CDR1 SGHTA, CDR2 FQGTGA. Here the CDR3 reads CASSPVGSGKRGELFF. The DNA of the CDR3 is TGTGCCAGCAGCCCTGTGGGGAGCGGGAAAAGAGGGGAGCTGTTTTTT. Filled out from reference TRBV7-3 and TRBJ2-2, the complete variable domain reads GAGVSQTPSNKVTEKGKYVELRCDPISGHTALYWYRQSLGQGPEFLIYFQGTGAADDSGLPNDRFFAVRPEGSVSTLKIQRTERGDSAVYLCASSPVGSGKRGELFFGEGSRLTVL.

J is TRBJ2-5 and V is TRBV7-2; tentatively, D is TRBD2 (6 bases). Deletions cut 8 bases from V and 7 bases from J, with 11 bases between. This CDR3 spans 11 amino acids. CDR1 SGHTA and CDR2 FQGNSA come from the germline V gene. The CDR3 region is CASGGMGTQYF. CDR3 sequence (DNA): TGTGCCAGCGGGGGGATGGGGACCCAGTACTTC.

The chain recombines TRBV12-3 or TRBV12-4 with TRBJ1-1, with a tentative D call TRBD1 (6 bases). V lost 6 bases, J lost 4 bases, and 12 bases lay in between. This CDR3 has 13 amino acids. The CDR3 reads CASSPTGTTEAFF. The CDR3 DNA is TGTGCCAGCAGCCCTACAGGGACCACTGAAGCTTTCTTT.

The genes are TRBV3-1 (or the pseudogene TRBV3-2) and TRBJ2-7; 9 positions agree with TRBD2. CDR3 length equals 18 residues. In germline, CDR1 is LGHDT, CDR2 YNNKEL (reference sequence). The ends lost 0 bases at V and 0 bases at J; junction bases unmatched: 9. CDR3 in amino acids: CASSQDTGGGAHSYEQYF. As DNA, the CDR3 is TGTGCCAGCAGCCAAGATACGGGCGGGGGGGCCCACTCCTACGAGCAGTACTTC.

V usage is TRBV18 and J usage is TRBJ2-1; possibly TRBD1 for D (6 bases). CDR3 length: 16 amino acids. Germline V CDR1 and CDR2: KGHSH, LQKENI. Trimming stripped 0 bases from V and 10 bases from J, with 19 bases between. CDR3 nucleotides: TGTGCCAGCTCACCACCTTCGCAGGGGATCCTCAACGAGCAGTTCTTC. Its translation: CASSPPSQGILNEQFF.

This chain links TRBV6-5 with TRBJ2-3, with a weak D call TRBD1 (5 bases). V lost 0 bases, J lost 1 base, and 5 bases lay in between. Looked up from germline, CDR1 is MNHEY and CDR2 is SVGAGI. The CDR3 is made up of 14 amino acids. The CDR3 DNA sequence: TGTGCCAGCAGTTACTCAGGGGGCACAGATACGCAGTATTTT. The encoded protein is CASSYSGGTDTQYF.

The J gene is TRBJ1-2, the V gene TRBV5-1; D remains unclear. The germline CDR1 and CDR2 sequences are SGHRS and YFSETQ. The CDR3 has 15 amino acids. V lost 4 bases and J 2 bases, leaving 15 bases between the germline ends. DNA of the CDR3: TGCGCCAGCAGCGACGGCTCCACAGTGAACTATGGCTACACCTTC. This sequence encodes CASSDGSTVNYGYTF.

This clone occurred a few times. V and J are TRBV19 and TRBJ1-1; 7 nucleotides agree with TRBD1. The J segment lost 11 bases and the V segment lost 3 bases, leaving 6 bases of the junction unmatched. CDR1 is LNHDA and CDR2 is SQIVND in the germline V gene (reference sequence). The CDR3 loop spans 12 amino acids. For the CDR3, the DNA is TGTGCCAGTAGTATCCCACAGGGGCAGGCTTTCTTT. As protein: CASSIPQGQAFF. Complete variable domain (other parts from reference TRBV19 and TRBJ1-1): DGGITQSPKYLFRKEGQNVTLSCEQNLNHDAMYWYRQDPGQGLRLIYYSQIVNDFQKGDIAEGYSVSREKKESFPLTVTSAQKNPTAFYLCASSIPQGQAFFGQGTRLTVV.

A single count supports this clone. The rearrangement uses TRBV6-5 and TRBJ2-2; maybe TRBD1 (7 bases). The germline V gene has CDR1 MNHEY and CDR2 SVGAGI. The CDR3 has 15 amino acids. The V gene lost 7 bases and the J gene lost 1 base, with 13 bases spanning the gap. Here the CDR3 reads CASTRQGGNTGELFF. CDR3 DNA sequence: TGTGCCAGCACCAGGCAGGGGGGGAACACCGGGGAGCTGTTTTTT.

This clone was recorded at least ten times. The chain has TRBV5-4 and TRBJ1-2; D perhaps matches TRBD1 (6 bases). V shed 10 bases and J shed 8 bases, with 21 bases lying between them. Germline-derived CDR1 and CDR2 are SGHNT and YYREEE (reference sequence). The CDR3 sequence is 13 residues long. The CDR3 reads CADGQPQLGGYTF. CDR3 bases: TGTGCCGACGGACAGCCACAACTGGGCGGCTACACCTTC. Variable domain in full (rest from reference TRBV5-4 and TRBJ1-2): ETGVTQSPTHLIKTRGQQVTLRCSSQSGHNTVSWYQQALGQGPQFIFQYYREEENGRGNFPPRFSGLQFPNYSSELNVNALELDDSALYLCADGQPQLGGYTFGSGTRLTVV.

This clone was detected only once. The J gene is TRBJ1-2, the V gene TRBV29-1; D call uncertain. There are 11 residues in the CDR3. Germline V CDR1 and CDR2: SQVTM, ANQGSEA. Between the trimmed V and J ends, which lost 7 bases and 8 bases, there was a span of 14 bases. The CDR3 bases are TGCAGCGCAGAGATCTCACGGGGCTACACCTTC. Its protein product is CSAEISRGYTF.

This clone came up a few times. This chain's CDR3 is CASSYNPGRDTEAFF. DNA of the CDR3: TGTGCCAGCAGTTATAACCCTGGGAGGGACACTGAAGCTTTCTTT. The chain links TRBV6-2 or TRBV6-3 to TRBJ1-1; no reliable D call. CDR1 MNHEY and CDR2 SVGEGT come from the germline V gene. The germline V and J ends were trimmed by 3 bases and 3 bases, with 14 bases remaining between them. CDR3 length: 15 residues.

The chain uses TRBV30 and TRBJ2-5; maybe TRBD2 (6 bases). This CDR3 is 13 amino acids long. Germline V gene data show CDR1 as GTSNPN and CDR2 as SVGIG (reference sequence). The V and J ends lost 2 bases and 5 bases respectively, with 12 bases between them. The CDR3 is CAWSSSGRETQYF. DNA for the CDR3: TGTGCCTGGAGTTCCAGCGGGCGGGAGACCCAGTACTTC. Full variable domain (rest looked up from reference TRBV30 and TRBJ2-5): SQTIHQWPATLVQPVGSPLSLECTVEGTSNPNLYWYRQAAGRGLQLLFYSVGIGQISSEVPQNLSASRPQDRQFILSSKKLLLSDSGFYLCAWSSSGRETQYFGPGTRLLVL.

The rearrangement uses TRBV19 and TRBJ2-1; 9 bases line up with TRBD2. Germline CDR1 reads LNHDA; CDR2 reads SQIVND (reference sequence). V lost 2 bases to trimming and J lost 9 bases; unmatched junction nucleotides: 8. The CDR3 covers 15 residues. Here the CDR3 DNA reads TGTGCCAGTAGTATAAAAGCGGGGGGCTTGGGTGAGCAGTTCTTC. Translation gives CASSIKAGGLGEQFF.

J is TRBJ1-1 and V is TRBV19, with unresolved D. CDR1 LNHDA and CDR2 SQIVND come from the germline V gene (reference sequence). This CDR3 region has 12 residues. The V end was cut by 6 bases, the J end by 0 bases, with 5 bases between. The CDR3 sequence: CASSPMNTEAFF. As DNA, the CDR3 is TGTGCCAGTAGCCCTATGAACACTGAAGCTTTCTTT.

The V call is TRBV3-1 (or the pseudogene TRBV3-2), the J call TRBJ2-5; TRBD2 agrees at 7 bases. Germline loops: CDR1 LGHDT, CDR2 YNNKEL (reference sequence). The CDR3 has 15 amino acids. The V gene end was trimmed by 1 base and the J gene end by 4 bases; junction bases not matched to a gene: 6. The CDR3 region has the DNA TGTGCCAGCAGCCAAGTCTCTAGCGGAGGAGAGACCCAGTACTTC. Its translation is CASSQVSSGGETQYF.

The rearrangement uses TRBV29-1 and TRBJ2-2, with TRBD1 matching 9 bases. The germline CDR1 and CDR2 sequences are SQVTM and ANQGSEA. Losses at the gene ends were 7 bases for V and 5 bases for J; bases not matched to a gene: 8. The CDR3 contains 14 residues. The CDR3 here is CSGSQGAVTGELFF. The CDR3, as DNA: TGCAGCGGATCACAGGGGGCCGTGACCGGGGAGCTGTTTTTT.

The CDR3 reads CASSSGGGQPQHF. CDR3 coding DNA: TGTGCCAGCAGCTCAGGGGGAGGACAGCCCCAGCATTTT. V is TRBV5-6 and J is TRBJ1-5; 7 bases are shared with TRBD1. Germline V gives CDR1 SGHDT, CDR2 YYEEEE. There are 13 residues in the CDR3. The trim removed 3 bases at V and 7 bases at J, leaving 4 bases unmatched.

In this sample, this clone turned up once. Here the CDR3 DNA reads TGTGCCAGCAGTTTCATCAGGGGCACTGAAGCTTTCTTT. This gives the protein CASSFIRGTEAFF. The rearrangement links TRBV6-2 or TRBV6-3 to TRBJ1-1, with D perhaps matching TRBD1 (6 bases). Germline CDR1 reads MNHEY; CDR2 reads SVGEGT. The length of the CDR3 is 13 residues. Trimming took off 4 bases at V and 4 bases at J, with 10 bases between the two ends.

The rearrangement links TRBV7-9 to TRBJ1-6; D gene unclear. Germline V CDR1 and CDR2: SEHNR, FQNEAQ (reference sequence). V lost 3 bases to trimming and J lost 7 bases, with 4 bases between them. The CDR3 contains 12 residues. The chain's CDR3 is CASSFSNSPLHF. The CDR3 DNA follows: TGTGCCAGCAGCTTTTCAAATTCACCCCTCCACTTT.

This clone was observed a few times. CDR3 bases: TGCGCCAGCAGCCCCGGCAGGGGGCGGTTGTCACCCCTCCACTTT. It yields the protein CASSPGRGRLSPLHF. The rearrangement uses TRBV4-3 and TRBJ1-6, with 8 bases fitting TRBD1. Germline CDR1 LGHNA, CDR2 YSLEER. The CDR3 is 15 amino acids. V lost 4 bases to trimming and J lost 10 bases; unmatched junction nucleotides: 9.

This chain's CDR3 is CASSLGANTQYF. The CDR3, as DNA: TGCGCCAGCAGCTTGGGGGCGAATACGCAGTATTTT. V and J are TRBV5-1 and TRBJ2-3; D remains ambiguous. Trimming stripped 0 bases from V and 7 bases from J, with 6 bases between. The germline V gene has CDR1 SGHRS and CDR2 YFSETQ. The CDR3 extends over 12 amino acids.

The J gene is TRBJ1-6, the V gene TRBV10-3, with 10 bases fitting TRBD1. With V trimmed by 0 bases and J by 7 bases, 0 bases remained unmatched. This CDR3 contains 15 residues. Per the germline V gene, CDR1 is ENHRY and CDR2 is SYGVKD. The CDR3 DNA reads TGTGCCATCAGTGAGTCGGGACAGGGGAATTCACCCCTCCACTTT. It encodes CAISESGQGNSPLHF.